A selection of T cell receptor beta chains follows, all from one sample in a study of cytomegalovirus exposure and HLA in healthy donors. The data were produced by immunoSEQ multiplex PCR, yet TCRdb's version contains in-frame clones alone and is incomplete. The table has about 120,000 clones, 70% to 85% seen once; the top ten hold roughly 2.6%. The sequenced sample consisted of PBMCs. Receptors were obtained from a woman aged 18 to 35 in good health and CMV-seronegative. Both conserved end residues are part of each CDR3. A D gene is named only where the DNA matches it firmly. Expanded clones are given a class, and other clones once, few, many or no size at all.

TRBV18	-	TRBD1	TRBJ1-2	CASSPYGQDGYTF
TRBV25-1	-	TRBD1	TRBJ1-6	CASSWDRENSPLHF
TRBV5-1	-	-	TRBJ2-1	CASSLEQNPYGNEQFF
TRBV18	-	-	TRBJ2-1	CASSPQLGDNEQFF
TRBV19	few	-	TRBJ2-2	CASSAGQGYGELFF
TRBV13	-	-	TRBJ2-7	CASSFEDEQYF
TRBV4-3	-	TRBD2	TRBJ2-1	CASSGSGTSDPYNEQFF
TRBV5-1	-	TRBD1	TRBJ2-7	CASSHRDRDEQYF
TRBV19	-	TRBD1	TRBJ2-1	CASSIARDSNEQFF
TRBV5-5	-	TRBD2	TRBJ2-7	CASSSTYGTSGSRNYEQYF
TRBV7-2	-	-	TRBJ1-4	CASSLAVGGLFF
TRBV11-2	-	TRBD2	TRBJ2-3	CASSPSGGAGHTQYF
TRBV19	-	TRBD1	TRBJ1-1	CASRLFGTANTEAFF
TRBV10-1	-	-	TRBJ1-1	CASSESISGNTEAFF
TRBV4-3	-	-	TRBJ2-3	CASSAHRVADTQYF
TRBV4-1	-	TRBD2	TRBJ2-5	CASSHPGLAGSARETQYF